This T cell receptor (beta chain) was observed in a study of T-cell reconstitution after alpha-beta-depleted transplantation in children. CDR3 length: 16 amino acids. The germline V gene encodes CDR1 MNHNS and CDR2 SASEGT. V lost 6 bases, J lost 1 base, and 8 bases stayed unmatched. Unique molecular identifiers were incorporated during preparation of the TCRbeta library. TCRdb used MiXCR to reprocess the PCR reads, holding one entry per CDR3 protein. Of 500,000 to 750,000 distinct CDR3 sequences listed, about an eighth are singletons. Study results and limitations: At around two months after transplant, the alpha-beta T cells were reportedly derived from several hundred expanded clones that came from non-depleted graft cells. By one year post-transplant, T-cell counts and diversity largely arose from T cells that were newly produced.

Of note for this clonotype: Its target is unknown.

The sequence was collected from a male patient younger than 18 who had a stem cell transplant for acute myeloid leukemia, so the T cells may come from the graft donor. The source material was PBMCs, mostly from graft donor cells, sampled 360 days after TCRalphabeta/CD19-depleted stem cell transplant. The chain employs TRBV6-1 and TRBJ2-1; 8 bases align to TRBD1. CDR3 region: CASSRPRDRSYNEQFF. The CDR3 DNA reads as TGTGCCAGCAGCCGCCCCCGGGACAGGTCCTACAATGAGCAGTTCTTC.